One and the same sample provided the 11 T cell receptor beta chains below, sequenced in a study of regulatory T cells in long-lasting Graves disease. Time point given: newly diagnosed GD, antithyroid drugs for less than 3 months. RNA isolated from PBMCs was used to make the TCR library. Arm-PCR with iRepertoire HTBI primers amplified the CDR3 regions for these TCR beta libraries. Each CDR3 protein gets one entry after TCRdb re-called the multiplex PCR reads with MiXCR. The data show 380,000 or so distinct CDR3 sequences, with roughly 17% seen just once and 20% held by the top ten. These same records also appear under a second study, on T cells in Graves' hyperthyroidism and ophthalmopathy.

The material was peripheral blood mononuclear cells (PBMCs), obtained at new diagnosis, from a patient treated with antithyroid drugs. Receptor source: a woman aged 18-30 years with Graves disease.

On this clonotype: A read error is possible here, since a much larger clone lies one base away. The V call is TRBV28, the J call TRBJ2-7; 9 nucleotides match TRBD2. CDR1 MDHEN and CDR2 SYDVKM come from the germline V gene. This CDR3 contains 15 residues. This chain's CDR3 is CASSFRSGSGYEQHF. For the CDR3, the DNA is TGTGCCAGCAGTTTCCGTAGCGGGAGTGGCTACGAGCAGCACTTC.

This clonotype was seen ten or more times. This chain links TRBV20-1 with TRBJ2-4, with D perhaps assigned TRBD1 or TRBD2 (5 bases each). The CDR3 sequence is 15 residues long. Deletions cut 0 bases from V and 1 base from J, with 10 bases between. CDR1 is DFQATT, CDR2 SNEGSKA, per germline (reference sequence). The CDR3 DNA is TGCAGTGCTAGAGAGGGTGGGACGGCCAAAAACATTCAGTACTTC. It translates to CSAREGGTAKNIQYF.

This clonotype was observed at least ten times. The chain joins TRBV28 to TRBJ1-6; 8 nucleotides agree with TRBD1. The CDR3 runs 15 residues. Per the germline V gene, CDR1 is MDHEN and CDR2 is SYDVKM. V gave up 6 bases and J gave up 7 bases; unmatched junction bases: 8. In DNA form, the CDR3 reads TGTGCCAGCAGCCCCGACAGGGGTTGGAATTCACCCCTCCACTTT. Protein sequence: CASSPDRGWNSPLHF.

The table lists this clonotype with many counts. The gene calls are TRBV20-1 and TRBJ2-3; 7 bases match TRBD1. J was trimmed by 2 bases and V by 0 bases; bases with no gene match: 8. Germline V lookup: CDR1 DFQATT, CDR2 SNEGSKA (reference sequence). The CDR3 has 16 residues. In nucleotides, the CDR3 is TGCAGTGCTAGAGACCCCGACGGGACAGTCACAGATACGCAGTATTTT. Protein: CSARDPDGTVTDTQYF.

This clonotype was seen ten or more times. The gene calls are TRBV4-1 and TRBJ1-5; D remains ambiguous. The length of the CDR3 is 15 residues. Looked up from germline, CDR1 is MGHRA and CDR2 is YSYEKL. Trimming cost V 1 base and J 0 bases, with 7 bases left between them. CDR3 sequence: CASSQGRVSNQPQHF. The CDR3 region has the DNA TGCGCCAGCAGCCAAGGGCGCGTTAGCAATCAGCCCCAGCATTTT.

This clonotype was observed at least ten times. The chain recombines TRBV18 with TRBJ1-1; D gene ambiguous. The V and J ends lost 8 bases and 3 bases respectively, with 7 bases between them. Per germline, CDR1 KGHSH and CDR2 LQKENI. This CDR3 is 11 amino acids long. CDR3 sequence reads: CASSFDTEAFF. Here the CDR3 DNA reads TGTGCCAGCAGTTTTGACACTGAAGCTTTCTTT.

This clonotype was observed many times. This chain joins TRBV18 and TRBJ2-4; TRBD1 might be the D (5 bases). The V end was cut by 3 bases, the J end by 9 bases, with 15 bases between. The CDR3 covers 14 residues. Germline CDR1 and CDR2: KGHSH and LQKENI. Here the CDR3 DNA reads TGTGCCAGCTCACCGGGCAGGGAATTTGGCATTCAGTACTTC. It encodes CASSPGREFGIQYF.

This clonotype was counted ten times or more. V is TRBV28 and J is TRBJ1-2; D ambiguous. Per germline, CDR1 MDHEN and CDR2 SYDVKM. The CDR3 extends over 15 amino acids. V was shortened by 3 bases and J by 3 bases, with 14 bases between the two germline ends. CDR3 in amino acids: CASSLSWAGHYGYTF. CDR3 coding DNA: TGTGCCAGCAGTTTGTCCTGGGCCGGCCACTATGGCTACACCTTC.

This clonotype was found many times. The chain combines TRBV28 with TRBJ2-3, with 11 positions matching TRBD2. V shed 6 bases, J shed 2 bases, and the junction held 10 bases outside the gene matches. Germline-derived CDR1 and CDR2 are MDHEN and SYDVKM. This CDR3 is 17 amino acids long. CDR3 in amino acids: CASRELAGGRNTDTQYF. The CDR3 DNA follows: TGTGCCAGCAGAGAGCTAGCGGGAGGTCGAAACACAGATACGCAGTATTTT.

Notes on this clonotype: Possible read error: a much larger clone is one base away. The rearrangement joins TRBV27 to TRBJ2-1, with D possibly matching TRBD1 (5 bases). This CDR3 is built from 13 residues. CDR1 and CDR2 from the germline V gene are MNHEY and SMNVEV (reference sequence). The V gene lost 3 bases and the J gene lost 10 bases, with 13 bases spanning the gap. The CDR3 sequence is CASSLGPTYEQFF. The DNA of the CDR3 is TGTGCCAGCAGTTTGGGGCCTACCTACGAGCAGTTCTTC.

This clonotype has ten or more counts. The chain is built from TRBV18 and TRBJ1-2, with D possibly TRBD1 on 5 matching bases. Trimming took 6 bases from V and 7 from J, leaving 15 bases between them. Germline-derived CDR1 and CDR2 are KGHSH and LQKENI. CDR3 length: 13 amino acids. CDR3 in amino acids: CASSPGLLFGYTF. The CDR3 DNA follows: TGTGCCAGCTCGCCGGGACTGCTGTTTGGCTACACCTTC.